Listed below are T cell receptor beta chains from one sample, sequenced in a study of shared clonotypes between healthy human individuals. Some clones are missing from TCRdb's copy, which holds only in-frame ones; the method was immunoSEQ multiplex PCR. The table lists approximately 470,000 clones, about 72% of them singletons. Material: PBMCs. These TCRs come from a woman aged 40 to 50 in good health. Some clones in this sample may be carry-over from other donors' samples. CDR3s include the opening cysteine and the closing phenylalanine or tryptophan. D genes are given only for firm matches. The size entry is marked missing in some rows and otherwise reads once, few, many or a size class.

V	J	D	size	DNA	CDR3
TRBV19	TRBJ2-1	TRBD2	NA	TGTGCCAGTAGTAGGCGGGAGGGCCGTAATGAGCAGTTCTTC	CASSRREGRNEQFF
TRBV6-4	TRBJ2-7	NA	NA	TGTGCCAGCAGTGAAGTCCTCCTGGAGCAGTACTTC	CASSEVLLEQYF
TRBV12-1	TRBJ2-1	NA	once	TGTGCCAGCAGCCCCGGGGGGGAGATGGGTGAGCAGTTCTTC	CASSPGGEMGEQFF
TRBV27	TRBJ2-7	TRBD1	NA	TGTGCCAGCAGTTTCGGACAGGGGGCCTGGGAGCAGTACTTC	CASSFGQGAWEQYF
TRBV6-6	TRBJ1-1	NA	NA	TGTGCCAGCAGAAGGGAGGGAGCGAACACTGAAGCTTTCTTT	CASRREGANTEAFF
TRBV7-6	TRBJ2-1	TRBD2	NA	TGTGCCAGCAGTTCCGGGACTAGCGGGTACAATGAGCAGTTCTTC	CASSSGTSGYNEQFF
TRBV9	TRBJ2-1	TRBD2	few	TGTGCCAGCAGCAGGACTAGCGGCGATGAGCAGTTCTTC	CASSRTSGDEQFF
TRBV28	TRBJ1-2	TRBD1	NA	TGTGCCAGCAGTTTATCGGGACAGGGGAGCGGTGGCTACACCTTC	CASSLSGQGSGGYTF
TRBV28	TRBJ2-7	TRBD1	NA	TGTGCCAGCAGTGTTGACAGGGGGCGCGAGCAGTACTTC	CASSVDRGREQYF
TRBV27	TRBJ2-5	NA	NA	TGTGCCAGCAGTTTAGGCCCCACAGCAAAAGAGACCCAGTACTTC	CASSLGPTAKETQYF
TRBV6-1	TRBJ1-5	NA	NA	TGTGCCAGCACCGATGCCTTTGGCCAGCCCCAGCATTTT	CASTDAFGQPQHF
TRBV28	TRBJ1-2	TRBD1	NA	TGTGCCAGCACCAACACAGGGGGCTGGGGCTACACCTTC	CASTNTGGWGYTF
TRBV7-9	TRBJ1-5	TRBD1	NA	TGTGCCAGCAGCCCCCAGGGGGCTGGCAATCAGCCCCAGCATTTT	CASSPQGAGNQPQHF
TRBV9	TRBJ1-3	TRBD1	few	TGTGCCAGCAGCGTAGGAGGGGGCGAGAGGAACACCATATATTTT	CASSVGGGERNTIYF
TRBV30	TRBJ2-1	NA	NA	TGTGCCTGGAGTGGGTGGCAGTCCCCCAATGAGCAGTTCTTC	CAWSGWQSPNEQFF
TRBV18	TRBJ2-2	NA	many	TGTGCCAGCTCACGTTCCCCCCCTCCTCCTGGCGGGGAGCTGTTTTTT	CASSRSPPPPGGELFF
TRBV10-3	TRBJ2-7	NA	few	TGTGCCATCAGTGTCAACAGGGACGACGAGCAGTACTTC	CAISVNRDDEQYF
TRBV15	TRBJ2-5	TRBD1	NA	TGTGCCACCAGCAGGGAGACAGGGGGCGATGAGACCCAGTACTTC	CATSRETGGDETQYF
TRBV5-1	TRBJ2-5	NA	NA	TGCGCCAGCAGCTCGCCTCGGGGGTTAGGGGGCCAAGAGACCCAGTACTTC	CASSSPRGLGGQETQYF
TRBV30	TRBJ1-1	NA	NA	TGTGCCTGGAGTGTAACTCGCACTGAAGCTTTCTTT	CAWSVTRTEAFF
TRBV5-1	TRBJ2-6	NA	NA	TGCGCCAGCAGAAAAACTGGGGCCAACGTCCTGACTTTC	CASRKTGANVLTF
TRBV9	TRBJ2-3	TRBD2	NA	TGTGCCAGCAGCGTGGGGGGGACTAGCGGGAGGAGAGGCGATACGCAGTATTTT	CASSVGGTSGRRGDTQYF